These 7 T cell receptor beta chains share one sample of origin, sequenced in a study of cytomegalovirus exposure and HLA in healthy donors. The PCR was carried out with 60 Vbeta primers and 13 Jbeta primers. Libraries were prepared by immunoSEQ multiplex PCR; TCRdb keeps only in-frame clonotypes and omits some of them. The table records approximately 75,000 clones, around 83% of them present only once. Sample: PBMCs. These receptor sequences come from an older man in good health and CMV-seropositive.

The rearrangement links TRBV2 to TRBJ2-5; 9 positions match TRBD2. In germline, CDR1 is SNHLY, CDR2 FYNNEI. Unmatched junction bases numbered 15, after V lost 5 bases and J lost 5 bases. The CDR3 runs to 17 residues. The chain's CDR3 is CASSLRSGGGAGETQYF. The DNA of the CDR3 is TGTGCCAGCAGTTTACGGTCCGGCGGGGGGGCCGGGGAGACCCAGTACTTC.

This chain links TRBV7-3 with TRBJ2-3; TRBD1 matches 9 bases. The CDR3 covers 12 residues. With V trimmed by 2 bases and J by 10 bases, 1 base remained unmatched. The germline gives CDR1 SGHTA, CDR2 FQGTGA. CDR3 in DNA: TGTGCCAGCAGCTTAGGACAGGGGTCGCAGTATTTT. Translating gives CASSLGQGSQYF. The whole variable domain, filled in from reference TRBV7-3 and TRBJ2-3, reads GAGVSQTPSNKVTEKGKYVELRCDPISGHTALYWYRQSLGQGPEFLIYFQGTGAADDSGLPNDRFFAVRPEGSVSTLKIQRTERGDSAVYLCASSLGQGSQYFGPGTRLTVL.

J is TRBJ1-2 and V is TRBV5-1; perhaps TRBD1 as D (6 bases). The CDR3 length is 17 residues. The germline V gene has CDR1 SGHRS and CDR2 YFSETQ. V gave up 3 bases and J gave up 2 bases, with 20 bases separating them. The DNA for the CDR3 is TGCGCCAGCAGCTCAGGTCTGGGGGCCCCATTAAACTATGGCTACACCTTC. Translating it yields CASSSGLGAPLNYGYTF. Full variable domain (outside the CDR3, taken from reference TRBV5-1 and TRBJ1-2): KAGVTQTPRYLIKTRGQQVTLSCSPISGHRSVSWYQQTPGQGLQFLFEYFSETQRNKGNFPGRFSGRQFSNSRSEMNVSTLELGDSALYLCASSSGLGAPLNYGYTFGSGTRLTVV.

In nucleotides, the CDR3 is TGTGCCAGCAGCCAGGGACAGGGTCGCGAGCAGTACTTC. This sequence encodes CASSQGQGREQYF. This chain joins TRBV5-6 and TRBJ2-7; 9 bases are a match to TRBD1. Germline lookup yields CDR1 SGHDT and CDR2 YYEEEE. With 4 bases clipped from V and 6 bases from J, the junction kept 5 bases outside the gene matches. This CDR3 has 13 amino acids.

The rearrangement links TRBV14 to TRBJ2-7, with D possibly matching TRBD2 (6 bases). Germline CDR1 reads SGHDN; CDR2 reads FVKESK. Trimming cost V 4 bases and J 2 bases, with 15 bases left between them. The CDR3 totals 15 residues. The CDR3 spells CASSPPFGRTYEQYF. For the CDR3, the DNA is TGTGCCAGCAGCCCGCCTTTCGGGAGAACCTACGAGCAGTACTTC.

This sequence joins TRBV27 and TRBJ2-5; D not certain. V lost 5 bases and J 4 bases, leaving 5 bases between the germline ends. Germline V gene lookup returns CDR1 MNHEY and CDR2 SMNVEV (reference sequence). The CDR3 runs to 11 residues. CDR3 sequence: CASSHRETQYF. Here the CDR3 DNA reads TGTGCCAGCAGTCACAGAGAGACCCAGTACTTC.

The rearrangement joins TRBV10-3 to TRBJ2-7; TRBD1 matches 12 bases. Germline trimming cut 11 bases from V and 7 bases from J; bases unmatched to any gene: 12. CDR1 is ENHRY, CDR2 SYGVKD, per germline. This CDR3 contains 14 residues. CDR3 DNA sequence: TGTGCCGCACGAGGGACAGGGGGCGCGGGGGAGCAGTACTTC. This sequence encodes CAARGTGGAGEQYF.